The rows below give T cell receptor beta chains drawn from one sample of a study of blood T cells in healthy people across ages. TCRdb re-called the 5' RACE reads through MiXCR, storing one row per CDR3 protein. The repertoire consists of roughly 680,000 distinct CDR3 sequences, with around half occurring once and the leading ten covering about 32%. What was sequenced was blood. The receptors were gathered from a woman aged 55-69 years in good health. The CDR3 runs from the conserved cysteine through the conserved F or W. Fields, in order: J gene, V gene, D gene, clone size, CDR3 protein, CDR3 DNA. A D gene is named only where the DNA matches it firmly. Some rows mark clone size as missing; the rest say once, few, many or name a class of expanded clone.

j_call: TRBJ2-1; v_call: TRBV19; d_call: NA; clone_size: few; cdr3_aa: CASSINRVGNEQFF; cdr3_nt: TGTGCCAGTAGTATAAACAGGGTGGGCAATGAGCAGTTCTTC
j_call: TRBJ2-3; v_call: TRBV6-5; d_call: TRBD1; clone_size: NA; cdr3_aa: CASSYRDSGTDTQYF; cdr3_nt: TGTGCCAGCAGTTACCGGGACAGTGGCACAGATACGCAGTATTTT
j_call: TRBJ2-7; v_call: TRBV20-1; d_call: NA; clone_size: NA; cdr3_aa: CSALPLSYEQYF; cdr3_nt: TGCAGTGCTCTACCCTTATCCTACGAGCAGTACTTC
j_call: TRBJ1-1; v_call: TRBV29-1; d_call: TRBD1; clone_size: NA; cdr3_aa: CSAAGGYTEAFF; cdr3_nt: TGCAGCGCAGCAGGGGGTTACACTGAAGCTTTCTTT
j_call: TRBJ2-1; v_call: TRBV7-2; d_call: NA; clone_size: few; cdr3_aa: CAVDQFSYNEQFF; cdr3_nt: TGTGCCGTGGACCAGTTCTCCTACAATGAGCAGTTCTTC
j_call: TRBJ2-2; v_call: TRBV6-1; d_call: NA; clone_size: NA; cdr3_aa: CASWAVNTGELFF; cdr3_nt: TGTGCCAGCTGGGCGGTGAACACCGGGGAGCTGTTTTTT
j_call: TRBJ2-1; v_call: TRBV7-9; d_call: TRBD1; clone_size: few; cdr3_aa: CASSLRTGYNEQFF; cdr3_nt: TGTGCCAGCAGCTTAAGGACAGGCTACAATGAGCAGTTCTTC
j_call: TRBJ1-6; v_call: TRBV10-3; d_call: TRBD1; clone_size: NA; cdr3_aa: CAISAGGLNSPLHF; cdr3_nt: TGTGCCATCAGTGCAGGGGGACTAAATTCACCCCTCCACTTT
j_call: TRBJ1-6; v_call: TRBV4-3; d_call: TRBD1; clone_size: NA; cdr3_aa: CASSLSGTGNDSPLHF; cdr3_nt: TGCGCCAGCAGCCTTTCCGGGACAGGGAATGATTCACCCCTCCACTTT
j_call: TRBJ1-2; v_call: TRBV20-1; d_call: NA; clone_size: NA; cdr3_aa: CSAAGPSNYGYTF; cdr3_nt: TGCAGTGCTGCGGGACCCTCTAACTATGGCTACACCTTC
j_call: TRBJ1-2; v_call: TRBV28; d_call: TRBD1; clone_size: NA; cdr3_aa: CASSSSVWDRDRYTF; cdr3_nt: TGTGCCAGCAGTTCTAGCGTATGGGACAGGGATCGCTACACCTTC
j_call: TRBJ2-5; v_call: TRBV6-5; d_call: TRBD2; clone_size: NA; cdr3_aa: CASSHRLAGGQETQYF; cdr3_nt: TGTGCCAGCAGTCATCGACTAGCGGGAGGGCAAGAGACCCAGTACTTC
j_call: TRBJ1-2; v_call: TRBV6-2/TRBV6-3; d_call: NA; clone_size: few; cdr3_aa: CASRSEGYYGYTF; cdr3_nt: TGTGCCAGCAGATCGGAGGGGTATTATGGCTACACCTTC
j_call: TRBJ2-1; v_call: TRBV28; d_call: TRBD2; clone_size: NA; cdr3_aa: CASRNHAGAGEQFF; cdr3_nt: TGTGCCAGCCGAAACCATGCGGGAGCGGGTGAGCAGTTCTTC